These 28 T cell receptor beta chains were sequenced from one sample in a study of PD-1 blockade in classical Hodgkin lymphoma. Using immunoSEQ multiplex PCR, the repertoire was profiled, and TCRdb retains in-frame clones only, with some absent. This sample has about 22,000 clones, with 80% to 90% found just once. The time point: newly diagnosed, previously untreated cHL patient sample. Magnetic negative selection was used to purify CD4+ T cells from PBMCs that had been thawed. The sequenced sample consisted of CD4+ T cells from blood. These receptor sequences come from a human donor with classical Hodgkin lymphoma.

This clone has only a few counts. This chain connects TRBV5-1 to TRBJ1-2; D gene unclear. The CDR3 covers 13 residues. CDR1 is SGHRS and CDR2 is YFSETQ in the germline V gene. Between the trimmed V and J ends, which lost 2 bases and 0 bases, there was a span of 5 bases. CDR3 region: CASSLAANYGYTF. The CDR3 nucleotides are TGCGCCAGCAGCTTAGCAGCTAACTATGGCTACACCTTC.

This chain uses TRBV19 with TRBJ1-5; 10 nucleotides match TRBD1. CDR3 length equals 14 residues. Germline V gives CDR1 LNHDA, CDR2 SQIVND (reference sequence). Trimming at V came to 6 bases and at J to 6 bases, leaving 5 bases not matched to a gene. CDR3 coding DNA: TGTGCCAGTAGCGACAGGGGGCGCGGTCAGCCCCAGCATTTT. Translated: CASSDRGRGQPQHF.

In DNA form, the CDR3 reads TGCGCCAGCAGCTTAGGGGGCCTGAACACTGAAGCTTTCTTT. It translates to CASSLGGLNTEAFF. The chain links TRBV5-1 to TRBJ1-1; 7 bases fit TRBD1. CDR3 length: 14 amino acids. V lost 2 bases to trimming and J lost 0 bases; unmatched junction nucleotides: 1. Germline CDR1 and CDR2: SGHRS and YFSETQ.

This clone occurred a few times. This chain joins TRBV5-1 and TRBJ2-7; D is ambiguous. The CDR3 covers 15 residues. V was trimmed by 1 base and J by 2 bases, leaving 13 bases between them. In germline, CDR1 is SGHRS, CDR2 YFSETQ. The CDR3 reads CASSLSVTLAYEQYF. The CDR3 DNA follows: TGCGCCAGCAGCTTGTCTGTGACGTTGGCCTACGAGCAGTACTTC. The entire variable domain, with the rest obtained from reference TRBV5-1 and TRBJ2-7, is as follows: KAGVTQTPRYLIKTRGQQVTLSCSPISGHRSVSWYQQTPGQGLQFLFEYFSETQRNKGNFPGRFSGRQFSNSRSEMNVSTLELGDSALYLCASSLSVTLAYEQYFGPGTRLTVT.

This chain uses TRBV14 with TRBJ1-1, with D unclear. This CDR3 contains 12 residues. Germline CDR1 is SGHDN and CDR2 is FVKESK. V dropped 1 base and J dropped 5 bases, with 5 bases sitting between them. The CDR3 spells CASSQVGTEAFF. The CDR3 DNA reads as TGTGCCAGCAGCCAAGTGGGAACTGAAGCTTTCTTT.

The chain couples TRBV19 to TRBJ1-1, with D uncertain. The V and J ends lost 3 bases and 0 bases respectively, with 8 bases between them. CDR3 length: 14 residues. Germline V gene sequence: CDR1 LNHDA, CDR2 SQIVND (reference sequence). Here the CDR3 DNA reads TGTGCCAGTAGTATTCGGCAGCTGAACACTGAAGCTTTCTTT. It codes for CASSIRQLNTEAFF.

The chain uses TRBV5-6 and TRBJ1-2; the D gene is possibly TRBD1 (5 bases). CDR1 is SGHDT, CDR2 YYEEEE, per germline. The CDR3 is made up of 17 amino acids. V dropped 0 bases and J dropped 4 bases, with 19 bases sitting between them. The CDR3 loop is CASSLEGWDDRTYGYTF. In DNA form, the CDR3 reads TGTGCCAGCAGCTTGGAAGGGTGGGATGACAGAACCTATGGCTACACCTTC.

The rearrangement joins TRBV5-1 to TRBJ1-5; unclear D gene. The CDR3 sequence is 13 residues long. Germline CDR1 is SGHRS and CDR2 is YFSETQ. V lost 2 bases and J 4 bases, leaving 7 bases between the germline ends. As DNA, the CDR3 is TGCGCCAGCAGCTTAACGGGGAATCAGCCCCAGCATTTT. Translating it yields CASSLTGNQPQHF.

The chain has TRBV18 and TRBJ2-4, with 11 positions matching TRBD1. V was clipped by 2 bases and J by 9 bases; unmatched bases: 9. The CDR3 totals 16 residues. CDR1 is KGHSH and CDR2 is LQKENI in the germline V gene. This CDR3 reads CASSPTGTGGRGIQYF. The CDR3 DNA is TGTGCCAGCTCACCAACCGGGACAGGGGGTAGAGGCATTCAGTACTTC.

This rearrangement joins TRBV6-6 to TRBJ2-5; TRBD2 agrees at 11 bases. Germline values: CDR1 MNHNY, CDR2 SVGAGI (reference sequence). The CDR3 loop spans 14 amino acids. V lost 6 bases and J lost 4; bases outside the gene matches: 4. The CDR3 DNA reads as TGTGCCAGCAGCTTAGCGGGGGGGACAGAGACCCAGTACTTC. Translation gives CASSLAGGTETQYF.

In DNA, the CDR3 is TGCGCCAGCAGCTTGGGGGTATTGGGGGGCGTCGAGACCCAGTACTTC. Its translation is CASSLGVLGGVETQYF. The rearrangement links TRBV5-1 to TRBJ2-5; D may correspond to TRBD1 or TRBD2 (6 bases each). The CDR3 sequence is 16 residues long. The V gene's germline CDR1 is SGHRS and CDR2 YFSETQ. V shed 0 bases and J shed 5 bases, with 17 bases lying between them.

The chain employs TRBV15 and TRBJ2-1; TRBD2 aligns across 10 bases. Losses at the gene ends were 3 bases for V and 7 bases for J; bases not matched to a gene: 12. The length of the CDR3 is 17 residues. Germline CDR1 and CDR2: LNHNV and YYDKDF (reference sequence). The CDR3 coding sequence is TGTGCCACCAGCAGCGCAGGGAGCGGGAGGGCCAAAAATGAGCAGTTCTTC. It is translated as CATSSAGSGRAKNEQFF.

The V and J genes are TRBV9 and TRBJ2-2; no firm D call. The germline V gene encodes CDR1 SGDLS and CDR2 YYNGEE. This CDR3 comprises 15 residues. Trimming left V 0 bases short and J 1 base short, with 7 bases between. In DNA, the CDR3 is TGTGCCAGCAGCGTAGGGTGGGGGAACACCGGGGAGCTGTTTTTT. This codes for CASSVGWGNTGELFF.

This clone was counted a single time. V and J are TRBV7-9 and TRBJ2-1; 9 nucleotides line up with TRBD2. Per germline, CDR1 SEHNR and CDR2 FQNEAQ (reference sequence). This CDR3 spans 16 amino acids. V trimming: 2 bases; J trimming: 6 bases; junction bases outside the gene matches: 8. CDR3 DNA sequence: TGTGCCAGCAGCTTATTTGGCGGGAGGGCCCCCAATGAGCAGTTCTTC. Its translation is CASSLFGGRAPNEQFF.

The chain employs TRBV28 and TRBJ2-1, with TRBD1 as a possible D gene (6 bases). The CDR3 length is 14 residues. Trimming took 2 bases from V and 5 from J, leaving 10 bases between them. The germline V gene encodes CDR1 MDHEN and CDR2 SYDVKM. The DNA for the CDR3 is TGTGCCAGCAGTTTACAGGGGCCCCACAATGAGCAGTTCTTC. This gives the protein CASSLQGPHNEQFF. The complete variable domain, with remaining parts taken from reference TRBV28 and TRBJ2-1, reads DVKVTQSSRYLVKRTGEKVFLECVQDMDHENMFWYRQDPGLGLRLIYFSYDVKMKEKGDIPEGYSVSREKKERFSLILESASTNQTSMYLCASSLQGPHNEQFFGPGTRLTVL.

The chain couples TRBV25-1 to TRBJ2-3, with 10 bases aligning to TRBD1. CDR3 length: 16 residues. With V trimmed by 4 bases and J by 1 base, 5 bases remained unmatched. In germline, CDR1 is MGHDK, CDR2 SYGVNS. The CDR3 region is CASSVLGTGGTDTQYF. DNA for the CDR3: TGTGCCAGCAGTGTGCTTGGGACAGGGGGCACAGATACGCAGTATTTT.

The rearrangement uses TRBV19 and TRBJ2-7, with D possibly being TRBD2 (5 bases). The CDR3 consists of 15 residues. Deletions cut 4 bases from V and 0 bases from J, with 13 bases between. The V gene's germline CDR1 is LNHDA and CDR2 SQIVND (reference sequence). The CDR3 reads CASSKRGQPSYEQYF. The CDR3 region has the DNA TGTGCCAGTAGTAAGAGAGGGCAGCCCTCCTACGAGCAGTACTTC.

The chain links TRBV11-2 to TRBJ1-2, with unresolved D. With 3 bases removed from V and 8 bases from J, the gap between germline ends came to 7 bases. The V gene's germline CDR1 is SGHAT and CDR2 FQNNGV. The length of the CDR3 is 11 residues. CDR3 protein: CASSLVEGYTF. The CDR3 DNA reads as TGTGCCAGCAGCTTGGTCGAAGGCTACACCTTC.

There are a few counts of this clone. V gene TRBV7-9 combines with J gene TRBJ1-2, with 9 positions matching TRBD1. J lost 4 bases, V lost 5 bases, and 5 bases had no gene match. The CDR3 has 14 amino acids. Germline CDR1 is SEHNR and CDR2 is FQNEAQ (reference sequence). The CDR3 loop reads CASSDRGESYGYTF. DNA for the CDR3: TGTGCCAGCAGCGACAGGGGGGAGAGCTATGGCTACACCTTC.

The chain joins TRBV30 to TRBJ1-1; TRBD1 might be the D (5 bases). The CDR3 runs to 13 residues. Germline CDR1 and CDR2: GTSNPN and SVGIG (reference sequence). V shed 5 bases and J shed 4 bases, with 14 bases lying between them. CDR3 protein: CAWGGVSGTEAFF. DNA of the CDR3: TGTGCCTGGGGAGGGGTGTCGGGCACTGAAGCTTTCTTT.

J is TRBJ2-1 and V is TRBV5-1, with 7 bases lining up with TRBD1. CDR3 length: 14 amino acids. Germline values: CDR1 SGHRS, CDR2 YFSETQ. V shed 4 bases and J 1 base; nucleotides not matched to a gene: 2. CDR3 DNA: TGCGCCAGCAGCCGGGACAGTTCCTACAATGAGCAGTTCTTC. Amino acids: CASSRDSSYNEQFF.

In DNA, the CDR3 is TGTGCCAGTAGTCCTTGGACAGGGCAAGGCCAGCCCCAGCATTTT. Translating gives CASSPWTGQGQPQHF. The V and J genes are TRBV19 and TRBJ1-5, with 8 bases lining up with TRBD1. This CDR3 spans 15 amino acids. With 5 bases clipped from V and 7 bases from J, the junction kept 10 bases outside the gene matches. Germline CDR1 reads LNHDA; CDR2 reads SQIVND (reference sequence).

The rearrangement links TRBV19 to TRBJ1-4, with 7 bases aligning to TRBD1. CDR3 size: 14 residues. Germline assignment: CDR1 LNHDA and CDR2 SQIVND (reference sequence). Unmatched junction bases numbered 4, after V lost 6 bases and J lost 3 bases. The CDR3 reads CASSEDRSNEKLFF. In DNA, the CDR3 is TGTGCCAGTAGCGAGGACAGGTCTAATGAAAAACTGTTTTTT.

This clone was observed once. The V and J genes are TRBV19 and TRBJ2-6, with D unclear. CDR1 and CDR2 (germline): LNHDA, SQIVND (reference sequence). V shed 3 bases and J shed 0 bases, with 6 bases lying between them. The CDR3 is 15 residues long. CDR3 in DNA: TGTGCCAGTAGTATCAGAAACTCTGGGGCCAACGTCCTGACTTTC. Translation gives CASSIRNSGANVLTF.

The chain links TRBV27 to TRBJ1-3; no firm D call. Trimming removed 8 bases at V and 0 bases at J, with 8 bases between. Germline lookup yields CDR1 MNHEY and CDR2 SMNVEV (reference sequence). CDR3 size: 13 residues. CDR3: CASSITSGNTIYF. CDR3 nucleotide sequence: TGTGCCAGCTCCATCACCTCTGGAAACACCATATATTTT.

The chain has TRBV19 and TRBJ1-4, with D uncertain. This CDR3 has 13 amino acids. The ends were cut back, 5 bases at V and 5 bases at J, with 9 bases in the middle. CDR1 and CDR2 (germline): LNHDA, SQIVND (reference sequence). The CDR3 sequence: CASSFLQNEKLFF. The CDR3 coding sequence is TGTGCCAGTAGTTTCCTGCAGAATGAAAAACTGTTTTTT.

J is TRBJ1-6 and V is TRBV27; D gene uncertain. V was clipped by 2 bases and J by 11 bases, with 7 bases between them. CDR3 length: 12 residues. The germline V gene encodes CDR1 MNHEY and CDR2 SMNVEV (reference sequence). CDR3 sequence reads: CASSLPLAPLHF. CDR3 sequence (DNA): TGTGCCAGCAGTTTACCTTTGGCACCCCTCCACTTT.

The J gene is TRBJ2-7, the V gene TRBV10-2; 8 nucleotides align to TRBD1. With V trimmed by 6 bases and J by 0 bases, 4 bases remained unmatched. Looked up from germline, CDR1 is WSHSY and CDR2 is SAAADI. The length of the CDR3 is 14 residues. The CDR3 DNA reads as TGCGCCAGCAGCCCCGGGACAGGCTCCTACGAGCAGTACTTC. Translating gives CASSPGTGSYEQYF.